Listed here is a single T cell receptor (beta chain). The data stem from a study of blood T cell repertoires in COVID-19. Study context: COVID-19 samples from acute and convalescent phases originated in the United States, Italy and Spain. T cells, B-cell-depleted T cells, or PBMCs provided the cDNA or gDNA that served as material.

Per the authors' pipeline: Amplified reference gene primers provided the basis for estimating nucleated cell counts. Clones were read by immunoSEQ multiplex PCR, and TCRdb kept only the in-frame ones, dropping some. From that table come the V and J calls and clone size; the DNA was used to work out D and trimming. Altogether approximately 59,000 clones are present, about three quarters being singletons, with the ten largest covering more than 15%. V lost 0 bases to trimming and J lost 3 bases, with 7 bases between them. The CDR3 spans 15 residues. Germline loops: CDR1 SGHNT, CDR2 YYREEE (reference sequence).

This TCR came from a man at least 80 years old with acute or convalescent COVID-19. V usage is TRBV5-4 and J usage is TRBJ2-6; D is perhaps TRBD1 (5 bases). Material for sequencing was peripheral blood. CDR3: CASSLDRGGANVLTF. The CDR3 coding sequence is TGTGCCAGCAGCTTGGATAGGGGTGGGGCCAACGTCCTGACTTTC.